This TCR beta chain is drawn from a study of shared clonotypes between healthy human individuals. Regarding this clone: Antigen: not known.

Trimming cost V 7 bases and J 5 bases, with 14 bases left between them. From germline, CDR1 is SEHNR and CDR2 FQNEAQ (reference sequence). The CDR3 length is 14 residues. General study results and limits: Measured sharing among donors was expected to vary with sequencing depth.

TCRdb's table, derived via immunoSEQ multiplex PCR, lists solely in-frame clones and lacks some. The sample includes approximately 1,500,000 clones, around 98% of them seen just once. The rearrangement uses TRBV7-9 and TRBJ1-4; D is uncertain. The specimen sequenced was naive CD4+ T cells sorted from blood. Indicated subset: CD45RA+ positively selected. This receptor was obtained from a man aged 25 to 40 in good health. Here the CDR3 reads CASIVGSGNEKLFF. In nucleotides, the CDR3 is TGTGCCAGCATCGTAGGGAGTGGAAATGAAAAACTGTTTTTT.